This T cell receptor beta chain stems from a study of brain T cells in children with intractable seizures. CDR1 and CDR2 (germline): GTSNPN, SVGIG (reference sequence). V lost 5 bases, J lost 7 bases, and 22 bases lay in between. The CDR3 has 15 amino acids. Time point of the sample: blood from clinic visit 5 months post-surgery; TSC patient then seizure free. Surgery cases with the highest brain T cell transcript signatures were chosen for sequencing. Patients received at least one anti-epileptic drug before surgery. Using immunoSEQ multiplex PCR, the repertoire was profiled, and TCRdb retains in-frame clones only, with some absent. The sample contains about 340,000 clones, 93% of which appear only once.

This TCR was recovered from a boy under three years old with tuberous sclerosis and intractable seizures. The chain has TRBV30 and TRBJ2-3, with D possibly TRBD2 on 7 matching bases. The material was peripheral blood, obtained more than 4 months after surgery. CDR3 region: CAWVTERGGLYTQYF. CDR3 sequence (DNA): TGTGCCTGGGTAACCGAGAGGGGGGGCCTTTATACGCAGTATTTT.